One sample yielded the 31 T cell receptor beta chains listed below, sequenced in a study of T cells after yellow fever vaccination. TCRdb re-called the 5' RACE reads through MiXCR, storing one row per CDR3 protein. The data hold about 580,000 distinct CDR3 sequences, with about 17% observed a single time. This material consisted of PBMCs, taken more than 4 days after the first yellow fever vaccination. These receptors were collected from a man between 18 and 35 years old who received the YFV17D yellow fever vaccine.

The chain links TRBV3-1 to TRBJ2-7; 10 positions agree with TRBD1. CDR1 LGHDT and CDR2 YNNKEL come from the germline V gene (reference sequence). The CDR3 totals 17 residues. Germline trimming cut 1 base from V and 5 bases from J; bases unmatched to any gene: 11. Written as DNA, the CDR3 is TGTGCCAGCAGCCAAGCCTACGGGACAGGGGAATTTCACGAGCAGTACTTC. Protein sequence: CASSQAYGTGEFHEQYF.

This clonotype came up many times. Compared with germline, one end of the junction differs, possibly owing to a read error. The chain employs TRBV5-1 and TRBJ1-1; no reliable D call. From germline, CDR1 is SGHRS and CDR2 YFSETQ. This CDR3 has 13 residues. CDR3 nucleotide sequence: TGTGCCAGCAGCTTAAATATGAACACTGAAGCTTTCTTT. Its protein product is CASSLNMNTEAFF.

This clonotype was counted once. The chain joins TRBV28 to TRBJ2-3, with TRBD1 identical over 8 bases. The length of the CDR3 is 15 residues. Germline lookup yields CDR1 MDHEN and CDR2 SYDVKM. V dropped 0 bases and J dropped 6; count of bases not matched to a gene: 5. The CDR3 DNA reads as TGTGCCAGCAGTTTATGGGGGACAGGATACGATACGCAGTATTTT. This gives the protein CASSLWGTGYDTQYF.

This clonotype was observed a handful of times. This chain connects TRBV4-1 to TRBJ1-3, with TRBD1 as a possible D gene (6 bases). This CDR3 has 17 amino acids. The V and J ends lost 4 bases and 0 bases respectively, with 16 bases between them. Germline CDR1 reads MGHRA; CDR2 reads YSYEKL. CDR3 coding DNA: TGCGCCAGCAGCCGAGGGGGGATAATCCTCTCTGGAAACACCATATATTTT. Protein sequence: CASSRGGIILSGNTIYF.

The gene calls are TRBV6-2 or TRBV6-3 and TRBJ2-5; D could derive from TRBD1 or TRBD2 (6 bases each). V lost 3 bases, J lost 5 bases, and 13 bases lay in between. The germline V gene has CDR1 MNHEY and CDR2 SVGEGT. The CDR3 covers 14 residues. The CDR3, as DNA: TGTGCCAGCAGTTATGAGGGGGGCACTGAGACCCAGTACTTC. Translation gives CASSYEGGTETQYF.

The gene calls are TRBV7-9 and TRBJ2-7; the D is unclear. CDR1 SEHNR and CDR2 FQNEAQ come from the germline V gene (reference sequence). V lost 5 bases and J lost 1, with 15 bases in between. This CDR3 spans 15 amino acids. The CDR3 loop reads CASSPRPISSYEQYV. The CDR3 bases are TGTGCCAGCAGCCCCCGTCCCATTTCTTCCTACGAGCAGTACGTC.

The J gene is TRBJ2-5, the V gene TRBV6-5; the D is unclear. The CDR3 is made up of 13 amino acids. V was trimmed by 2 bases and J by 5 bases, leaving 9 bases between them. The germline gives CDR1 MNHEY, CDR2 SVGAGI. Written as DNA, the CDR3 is TGTGCCAGCAGTTACACAACTCGGGAGACCCAGTACTTC. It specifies CASSYTTRETQYF.

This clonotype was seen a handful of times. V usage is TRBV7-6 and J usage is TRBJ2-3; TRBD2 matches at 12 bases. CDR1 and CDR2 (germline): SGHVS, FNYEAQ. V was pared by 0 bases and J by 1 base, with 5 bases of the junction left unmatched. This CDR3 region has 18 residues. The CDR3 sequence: CASSLAPTSGGRTDTQYF. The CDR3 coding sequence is TGTGCCAGCAGCTTAGCCCCAACTAGCGGGGGGCGCACAGATACGCAGTATTTT.

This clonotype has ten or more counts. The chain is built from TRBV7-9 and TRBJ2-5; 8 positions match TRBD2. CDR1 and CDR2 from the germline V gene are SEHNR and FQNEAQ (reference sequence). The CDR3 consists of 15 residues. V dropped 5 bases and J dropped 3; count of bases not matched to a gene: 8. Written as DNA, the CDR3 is TGTGCCAGCAGCCCAACGGGGGGGGCTAAAGAGACCCAGTACTTC. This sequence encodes CASSPTGGAKETQYF.

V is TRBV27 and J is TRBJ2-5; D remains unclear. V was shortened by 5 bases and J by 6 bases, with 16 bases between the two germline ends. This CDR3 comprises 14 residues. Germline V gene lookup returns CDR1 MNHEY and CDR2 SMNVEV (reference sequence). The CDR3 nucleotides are TGTGCCAGCAGTCAACAGTTGGGGTCACAGACCCAGTACTTC. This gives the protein CASSQQLGSQTQYF.

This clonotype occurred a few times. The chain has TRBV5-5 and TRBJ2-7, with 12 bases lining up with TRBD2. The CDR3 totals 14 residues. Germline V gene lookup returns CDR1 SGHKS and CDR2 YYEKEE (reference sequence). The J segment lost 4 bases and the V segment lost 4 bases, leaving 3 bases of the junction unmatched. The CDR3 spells CASSLAGGPYEQYV. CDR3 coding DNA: TGTGCCAGCAGCCTAGCGGGGGGGCCGTACGAGCAGTACGTC.

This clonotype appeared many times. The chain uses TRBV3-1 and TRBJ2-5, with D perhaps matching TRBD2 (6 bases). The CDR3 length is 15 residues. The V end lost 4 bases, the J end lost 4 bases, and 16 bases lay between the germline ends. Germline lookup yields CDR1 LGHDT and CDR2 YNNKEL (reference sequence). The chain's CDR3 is CASSRPPGVRETQYF. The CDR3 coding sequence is TGTGCCAGCAGCCGCCCGCCGGGGGTCAGAGAGACCCAGTACTTC.

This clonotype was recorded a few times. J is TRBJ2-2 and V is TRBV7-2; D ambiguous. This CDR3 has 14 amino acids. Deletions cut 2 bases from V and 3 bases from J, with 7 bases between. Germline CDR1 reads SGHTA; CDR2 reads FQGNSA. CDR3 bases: TGTGCCAGCAGCTTATCGGCTTACACCGGGGAGCTGTTTTTT. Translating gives CASSLSAYTGELFF.

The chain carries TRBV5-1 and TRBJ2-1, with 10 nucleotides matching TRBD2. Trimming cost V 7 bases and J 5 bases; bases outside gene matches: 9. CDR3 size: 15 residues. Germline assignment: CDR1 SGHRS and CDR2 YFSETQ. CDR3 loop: CASSESGTSDNEQFF. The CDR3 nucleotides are TGCGCCAGCTCAGAATCCGGGACTAGCGACAATGAGCAGTTCTTC.

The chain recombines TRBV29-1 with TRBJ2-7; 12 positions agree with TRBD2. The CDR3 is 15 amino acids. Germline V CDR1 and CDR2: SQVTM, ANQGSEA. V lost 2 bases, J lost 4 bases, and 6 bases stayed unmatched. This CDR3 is CSVETSSGGEYEQYF. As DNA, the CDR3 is TGCAGCGTTGAAACCTCTAGCGGGGGGGAATACGAGCAGTACTTC.

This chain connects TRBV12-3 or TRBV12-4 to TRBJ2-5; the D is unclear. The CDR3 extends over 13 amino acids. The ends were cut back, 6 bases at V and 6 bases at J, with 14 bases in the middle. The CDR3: CASSAGWVKTQYF. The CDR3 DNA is TGTGCCAGCAGCGCCGGATGGGTTAAGACCCAGTACTTC.

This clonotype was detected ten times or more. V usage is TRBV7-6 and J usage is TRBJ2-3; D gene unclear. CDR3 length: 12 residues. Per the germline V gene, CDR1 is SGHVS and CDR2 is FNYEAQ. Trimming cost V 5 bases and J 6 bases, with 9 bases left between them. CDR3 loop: CASSAYLDTQYF. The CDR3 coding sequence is TGTGCCAGCAGCGCCTACTTGGATACGCAGTATTTT.

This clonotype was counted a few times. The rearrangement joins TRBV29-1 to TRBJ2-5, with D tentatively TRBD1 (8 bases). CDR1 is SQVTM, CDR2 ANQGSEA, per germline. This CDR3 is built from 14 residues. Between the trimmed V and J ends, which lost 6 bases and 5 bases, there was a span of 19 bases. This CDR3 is CSVGGGTGRETQYF. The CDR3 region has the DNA TGCAGCGTGGGGGGGGGGACAGGACGGGAGACCCAGTACTTC.

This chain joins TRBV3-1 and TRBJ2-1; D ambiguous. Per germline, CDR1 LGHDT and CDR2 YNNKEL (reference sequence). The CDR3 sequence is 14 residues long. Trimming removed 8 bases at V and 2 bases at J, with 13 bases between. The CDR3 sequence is CASGRYTPYNEQFF. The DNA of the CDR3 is TGTGCCAGCGGAAGATATACCCCCTACAATGAGCAGTTCTTC.

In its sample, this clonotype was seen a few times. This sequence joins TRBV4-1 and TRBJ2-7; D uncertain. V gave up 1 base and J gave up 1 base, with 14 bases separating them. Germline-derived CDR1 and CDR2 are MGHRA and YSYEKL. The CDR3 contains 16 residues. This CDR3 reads CASSQGGRDPSYEQYF. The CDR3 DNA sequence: TGCGCCAGCAGCCAAGGAGGCCGTGATCCTTCCTACGAGCAGTACTTC.

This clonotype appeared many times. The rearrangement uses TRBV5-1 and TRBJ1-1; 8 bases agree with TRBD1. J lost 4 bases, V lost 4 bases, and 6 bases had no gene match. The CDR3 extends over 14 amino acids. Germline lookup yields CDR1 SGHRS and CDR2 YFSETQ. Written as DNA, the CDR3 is TGCGCCAGCAGCCAGGGGGCGCAAGGCACTGAAGCTTTCTTT. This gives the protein CASSQGAQGTEAFF.

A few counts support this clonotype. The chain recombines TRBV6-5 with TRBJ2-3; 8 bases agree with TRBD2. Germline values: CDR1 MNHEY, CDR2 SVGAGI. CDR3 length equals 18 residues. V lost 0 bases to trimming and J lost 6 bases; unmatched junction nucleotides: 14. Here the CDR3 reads CASSYSSKAGGAADTQYF. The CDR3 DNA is TGTGCCAGCAGTTACTCGAGTAAGGCCGGGGGGGCAGCCGATACGCAGTATTTT.

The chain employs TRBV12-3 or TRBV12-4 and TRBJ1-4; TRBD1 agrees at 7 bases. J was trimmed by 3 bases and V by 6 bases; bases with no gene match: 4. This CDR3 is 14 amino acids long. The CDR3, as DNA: TGTGCCAGCAGACTCCAGGGGGCTAATGAAAAACTGTTTTTT. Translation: CASRLQGANEKLFF.

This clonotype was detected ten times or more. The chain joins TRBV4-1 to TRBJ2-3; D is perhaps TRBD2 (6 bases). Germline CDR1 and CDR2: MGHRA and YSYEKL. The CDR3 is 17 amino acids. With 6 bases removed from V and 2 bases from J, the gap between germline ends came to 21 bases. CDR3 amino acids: CASSKQMTGLDTDTQYF. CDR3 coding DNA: TGCGCCAGCAGTAAACAAATGACGGGACTTGACACAGATACGCAGTATTTT.

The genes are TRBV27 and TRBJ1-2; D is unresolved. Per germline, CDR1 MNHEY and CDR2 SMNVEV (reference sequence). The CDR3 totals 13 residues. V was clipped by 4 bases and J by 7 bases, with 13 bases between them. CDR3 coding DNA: TGTGCCAGCAGTTCGGGATGGGCGACTGGCTACACCTTC. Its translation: CASSSGWATGYTF.

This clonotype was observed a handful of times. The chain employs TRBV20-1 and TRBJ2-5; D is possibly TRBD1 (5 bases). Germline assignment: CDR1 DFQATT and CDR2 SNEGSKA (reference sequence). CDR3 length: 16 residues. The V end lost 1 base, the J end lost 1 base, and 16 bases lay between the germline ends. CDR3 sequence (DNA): TGCAGTGCTAGAGTTAGGGGCAGGGTTCTCCAAGAGACCCAGTACTTC. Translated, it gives CSARVRGRVLQETQYF.

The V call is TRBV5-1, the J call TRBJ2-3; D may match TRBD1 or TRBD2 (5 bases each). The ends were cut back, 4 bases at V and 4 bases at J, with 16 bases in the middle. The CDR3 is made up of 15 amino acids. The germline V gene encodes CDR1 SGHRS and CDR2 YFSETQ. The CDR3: CASSRARGDADTQYF. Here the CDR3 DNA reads TGCGCCAGCAGCCGGGCCCGAGGGGATGCAGATACGCAGTATTTT.

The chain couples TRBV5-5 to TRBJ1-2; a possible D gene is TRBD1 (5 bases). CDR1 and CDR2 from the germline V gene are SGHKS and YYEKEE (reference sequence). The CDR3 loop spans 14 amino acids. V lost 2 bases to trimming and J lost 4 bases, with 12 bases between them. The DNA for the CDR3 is TGTGCCAGCAGCTTTCGCGACAGTACCTATGGCTACACCTTC. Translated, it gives CASSFRDSTYGYTF.

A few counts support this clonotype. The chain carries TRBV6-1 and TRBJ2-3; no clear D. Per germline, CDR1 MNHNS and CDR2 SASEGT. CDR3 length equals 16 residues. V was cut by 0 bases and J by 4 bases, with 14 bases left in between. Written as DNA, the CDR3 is TGTGCCAGCAGTGAAGCGCTGAGTTTCCCCGCAGATACGCAGTATTTT. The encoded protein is CASSEALSFPADTQYF.

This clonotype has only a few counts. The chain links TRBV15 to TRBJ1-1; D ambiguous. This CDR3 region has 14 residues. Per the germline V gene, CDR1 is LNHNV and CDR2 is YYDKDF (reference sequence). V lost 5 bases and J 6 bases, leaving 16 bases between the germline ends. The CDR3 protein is CATSEPTLVPEAFF. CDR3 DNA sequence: TGTGCCACCAGCGAACCAACTTTGGTCCCTGAAGCTTTCTTT.

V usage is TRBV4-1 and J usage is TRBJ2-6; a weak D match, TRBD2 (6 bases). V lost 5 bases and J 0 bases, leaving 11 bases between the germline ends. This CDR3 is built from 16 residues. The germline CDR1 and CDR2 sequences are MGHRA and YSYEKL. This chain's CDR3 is CASSILGGSGANVLTF. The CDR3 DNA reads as TGCGCCAGCAGCATCCTGGGGGGCTCTGGGGCCAACGTCCTGACTTTC.